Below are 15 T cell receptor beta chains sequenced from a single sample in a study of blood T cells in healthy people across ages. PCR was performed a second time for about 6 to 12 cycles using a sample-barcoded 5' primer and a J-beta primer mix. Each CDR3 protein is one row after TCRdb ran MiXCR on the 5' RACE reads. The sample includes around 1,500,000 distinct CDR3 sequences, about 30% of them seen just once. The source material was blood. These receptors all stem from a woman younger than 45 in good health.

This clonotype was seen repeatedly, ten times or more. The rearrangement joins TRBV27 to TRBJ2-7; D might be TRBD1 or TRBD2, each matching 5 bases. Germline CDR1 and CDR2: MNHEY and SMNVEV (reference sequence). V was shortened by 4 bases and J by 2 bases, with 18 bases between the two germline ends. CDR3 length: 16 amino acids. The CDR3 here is CASSWDLGTSTYEQYF. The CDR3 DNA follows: TGTGCCAGCAGTTGGGATCTCGGGACGTCCACCTACGAGCAGTACTTC.

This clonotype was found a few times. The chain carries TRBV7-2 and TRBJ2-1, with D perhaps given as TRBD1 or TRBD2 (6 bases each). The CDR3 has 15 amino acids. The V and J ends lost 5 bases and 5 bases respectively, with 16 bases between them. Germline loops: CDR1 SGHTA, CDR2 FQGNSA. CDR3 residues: CASSPRRGSNNEQFF. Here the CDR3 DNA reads TGTGCCAGCAGCCCACGGAGGGGGAGCAACAATGAGCAGTTCTTC.

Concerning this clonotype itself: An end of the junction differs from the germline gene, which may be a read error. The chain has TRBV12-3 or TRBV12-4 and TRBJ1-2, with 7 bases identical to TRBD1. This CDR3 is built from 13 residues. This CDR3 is CSSNAGQIYGYTF. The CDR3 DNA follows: TGTTCCAGCAACGCGGGACAGATCTATGGCTACACCTTC.

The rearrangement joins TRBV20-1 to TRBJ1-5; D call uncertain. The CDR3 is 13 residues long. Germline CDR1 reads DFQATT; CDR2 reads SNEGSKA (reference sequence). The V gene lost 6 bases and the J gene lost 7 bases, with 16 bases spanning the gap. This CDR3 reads CSARERLGQPQHF. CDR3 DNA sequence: TGCAGTGCCCGCGAGAGGCTGGGGCAGCCCCAGCATTTT.

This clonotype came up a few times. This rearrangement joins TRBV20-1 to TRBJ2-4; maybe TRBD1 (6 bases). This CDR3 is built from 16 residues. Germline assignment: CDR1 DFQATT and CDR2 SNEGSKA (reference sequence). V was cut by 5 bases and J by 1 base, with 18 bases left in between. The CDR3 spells CSAGRQGRGAKNIQYF. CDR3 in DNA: TGCAGTGCTGGCCGTCAGGGGCGCGGGGCCAAAAACATTCAGTACTTC.

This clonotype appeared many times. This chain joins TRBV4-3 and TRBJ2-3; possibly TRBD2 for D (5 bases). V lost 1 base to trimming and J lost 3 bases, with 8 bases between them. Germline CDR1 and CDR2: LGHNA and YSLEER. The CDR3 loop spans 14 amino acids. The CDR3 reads CASSQVRGTDTQYF. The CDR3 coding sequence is TGCGCCAGCAGCCAAGTGAGAGGGACAGATACGCAGTATTTT.

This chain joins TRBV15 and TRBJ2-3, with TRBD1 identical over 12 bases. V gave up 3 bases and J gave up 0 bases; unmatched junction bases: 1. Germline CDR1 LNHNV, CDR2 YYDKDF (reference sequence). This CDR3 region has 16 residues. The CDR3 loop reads CATSRGQGASTDTQYF. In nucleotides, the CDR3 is TGTGCCACCAGCAGGGGACAGGGGGCAAGCACAGATACGCAGTATTTT.

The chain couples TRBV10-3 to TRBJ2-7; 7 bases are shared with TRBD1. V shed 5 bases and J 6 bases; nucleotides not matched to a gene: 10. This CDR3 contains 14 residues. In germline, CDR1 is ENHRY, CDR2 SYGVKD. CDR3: CAISFHPDRAEQYF. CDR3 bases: TGTGCCATCAGTTTCCATCCAGACAGGGCCGAGCAGTACTTC.

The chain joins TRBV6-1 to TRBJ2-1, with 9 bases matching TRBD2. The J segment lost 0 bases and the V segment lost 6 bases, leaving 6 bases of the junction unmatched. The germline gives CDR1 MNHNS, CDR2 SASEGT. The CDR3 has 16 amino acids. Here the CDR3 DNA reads TGTGCCAGCAGCCCCCGACTAGCGGCCTCCTACAATGAGCAGTTCTTC. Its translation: CASSPRLAASYNEQFF.

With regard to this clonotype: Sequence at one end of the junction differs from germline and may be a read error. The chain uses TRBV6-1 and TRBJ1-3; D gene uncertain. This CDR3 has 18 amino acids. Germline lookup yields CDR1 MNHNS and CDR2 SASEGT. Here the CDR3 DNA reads TGTACCAGCAGTAAGACCGGGAGCATGTCTGTCCCTGGAAACACCATATATTTT. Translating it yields CTSSKTGSMSVPGNTIYF.

The CDR3 DNA reads TGCGCCAGCAGCCCACCTGGGGGGCGAGAAAAACTGTTTTTT. Translated, it gives CASSPPGGREKLFF. The V and J genes are TRBV5-1 and TRBJ1-4, with D possibly being TRBD1 (6 bases). The CDR3 extends over 14 amino acids. Trimming stripped 4 bases from V and 8 bases from J, with 15 bases between. Germline V gene sequence: CDR1 SGHRS, CDR2 YFSETQ.

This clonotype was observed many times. As DNA, the CDR3 is TGCAGCGCCTGGGCGGGGGCTGACTATGGCTACACCTTC. Amino acids: CSAWAGADYGYTF. This rearrangement joins TRBV20-1 to TRBJ1-2; possibly TRBD1 for D (6 bases). The germline gives CDR1 DFQATT, CDR2 SNEGSKA (reference sequence). The CDR3 contains 13 residues.

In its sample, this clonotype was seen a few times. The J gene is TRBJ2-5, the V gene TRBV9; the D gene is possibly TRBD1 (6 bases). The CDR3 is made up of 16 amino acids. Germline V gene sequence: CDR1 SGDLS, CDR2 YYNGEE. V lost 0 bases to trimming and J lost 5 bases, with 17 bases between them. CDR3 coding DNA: TGTGCCAGCAGCGTAGGAGTAAGGGAAGACAGGGAGACCCAGTACTTC. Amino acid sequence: CASSVGVREDRETQYF.

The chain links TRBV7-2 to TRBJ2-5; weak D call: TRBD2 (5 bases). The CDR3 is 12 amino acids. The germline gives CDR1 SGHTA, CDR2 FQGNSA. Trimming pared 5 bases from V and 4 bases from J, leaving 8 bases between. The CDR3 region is CASSNGIETQYF. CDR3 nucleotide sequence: TGTGCCAGCAGCAACGGGATAGAGACCCAGTACTTC.

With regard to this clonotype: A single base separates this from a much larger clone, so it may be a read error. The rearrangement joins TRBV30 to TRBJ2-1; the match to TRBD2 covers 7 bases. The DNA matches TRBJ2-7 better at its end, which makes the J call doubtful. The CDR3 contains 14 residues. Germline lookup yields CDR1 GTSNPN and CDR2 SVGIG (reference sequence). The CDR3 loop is CAWNGGSSYNEQYF. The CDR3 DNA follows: TGTGCTTGGAACGGGGGGAGCTCCTACAATGAGCAGTACTTC.